The clone carrying this TCR beta chain was found many times. The data were taken from a study of human T cells and chemical hapten exposure. Turning to the study itself: Affected patients, primarily female, had alopecia areata, totalis or universalis. It was small differences in pooled library volume that mainly caused per-sample TCR yields to vary.

Unique molecular identifiers were attached to individual cDNA molecules during library preparation. TCRdb called the RACE reads again in MiXCR, with one record for every CDR3 protein. The sample lists a few hundred thousand distinct CDR3 sequences, 4.8% seen once, with around 2.3% in the top ten. Stated time point: patch test 1, 2 weeks after DPC sensitization. Treatment: therapeutic diphenylcyclopropenone sensitization with weekly scalp DPC. Per the germline V gene, CDR1 is SGHRS and CDR2 is YFSETQ. V lost 0 bases and J 5 bases, leaving 5 bases between the germline ends. The CDR3 has 12 amino acids. The specimen was whole blood, collected in connection with sensitization to the hapten diphenylcyclopropenone (DPC). The origin of this receptor is a woman between 50 and 59 years old with alopecia areata. Some clones in this sample may be carry-over from other donors' samples. This sequence joins TRBV5-1 and TRBJ2-5; D is unresolved. The CDR3 DNA sequence: TGCGCCAGCAGCTTGGAAACGGAGACCCAGTACTTC. This translates into CASSLETETQYF.